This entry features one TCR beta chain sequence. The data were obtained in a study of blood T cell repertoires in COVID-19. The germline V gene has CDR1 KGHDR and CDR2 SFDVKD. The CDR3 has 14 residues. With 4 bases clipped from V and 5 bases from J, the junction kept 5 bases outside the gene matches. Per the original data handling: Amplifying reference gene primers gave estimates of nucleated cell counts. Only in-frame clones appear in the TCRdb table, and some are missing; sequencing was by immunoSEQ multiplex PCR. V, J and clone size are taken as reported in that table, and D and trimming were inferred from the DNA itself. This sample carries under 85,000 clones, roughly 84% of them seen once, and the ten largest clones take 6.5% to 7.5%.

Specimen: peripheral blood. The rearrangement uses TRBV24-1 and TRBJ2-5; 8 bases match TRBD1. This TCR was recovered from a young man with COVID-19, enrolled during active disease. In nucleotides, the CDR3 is TGTGCCACCAGTGACCCGACAGGGGTCGAGACCCAGTACTTC. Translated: CATSDPTGVETQYF.